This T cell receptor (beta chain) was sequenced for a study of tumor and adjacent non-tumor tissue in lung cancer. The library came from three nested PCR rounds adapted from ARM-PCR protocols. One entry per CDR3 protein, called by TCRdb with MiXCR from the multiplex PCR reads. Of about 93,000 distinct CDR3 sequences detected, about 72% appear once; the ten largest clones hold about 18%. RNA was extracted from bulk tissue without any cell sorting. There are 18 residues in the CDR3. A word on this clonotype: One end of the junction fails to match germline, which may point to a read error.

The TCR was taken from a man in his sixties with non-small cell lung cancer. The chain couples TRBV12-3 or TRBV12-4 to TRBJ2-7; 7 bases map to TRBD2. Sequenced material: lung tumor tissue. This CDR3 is CASSFAGDVADPTKKQCF. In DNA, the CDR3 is TGTGCCAGCAGTTTCGCGGGGGACGTAGCGGACCCCACTAAAAAACAGTGCTTC.